These 28 T cell receptor beta chains originate from one sample sequenced in a study of blood T cell repertoires in COVID-19 (dated by TCRdb to between 2020 and 2021). Library creation used the immunoSEQ multiplex PCR assay. Imported from immuneACCESS, the table was reduced by TCRdb to in-frame sequences with V and J called. These copies leave out some clones; in studies compared against another copy, an unresolved V gene accounts for under half, and the cause of the remainder is not known. Counted in this sample were some 170,000 clones; 75% to 90% of them appeared once. Together, the top ten hold 6.2% of the sample. Sequenced input: PBMCs or T cells enriched from blood (not recorded which). The origin of the receptors is a man between 40 and 49 years old who had recovered from COVID-19.

The V call is TRBV9, the J call TRBJ2-5, with D perhaps matching TRBD1 (6 bases). Germline CDR1 reads SGDLS; CDR2 reads YYNGEE. The CDR3 is 13 residues long. V was clipped by 1 base and J by 5 bases, with 9 bases between them. DNA of the CDR3: TGTGCCAGCAGCGTACAGGGGCCCGAGACCCAGTACTTC. Translation gives CASSVQGPETQYF.

The rearrangement joins TRBV12-3 or TRBV12-4 to TRBJ2-7, with 7 bases matching TRBD2. Trimming removed 7 bases from V and 7 bases from J; junction bases left unmatched: 10. This CDR3 comprises 13 residues. The CDR3 is CASTSGGVSEQYF. DNA for the CDR3: TGTGCCAGCACCTCGGGGGGAGTATCGGAGCAGTACTTC.

The chain is built from TRBV27 and TRBJ2-5; 10 bases agree with TRBD1. The germline V gene has CDR1 MNHEY and CDR2 SMNVEV (reference sequence). CDR3 size: 14 residues. V trimming: 3 bases; J trimming: 5 bases; junction bases outside the gene matches: 3. This CDR3 reads CASSLDRGWETQYF. CDR3 nucleotides: TGTGCCAGCAGTTTGGACAGGGGGTGGGAGACCCAGTACTTC.

The chain has TRBV6-5 and TRBJ1-2, with D tentatively TRBD1 (5 bases). CDR1 and CDR2 (germline): MNHEY, SVGAGI. This CDR3 is 14 amino acids long. V was shortened by 8 bases and J by 4 bases, with 17 bases between the two germline ends. CDR3 sequence (DNA): TGTGCCAGCGGACGAGGAGCAGGGCCCTATGGCTACACCTTC. It yields the protein CASGRGAGPYGYTF.

The rearrangement links TRBV27 to TRBJ2-7; 8 bases align to TRBD1. Trimming cost V 7 bases and J 2 bases; bases outside gene matches: 7. Germline CDR1 is MNHEY and CDR2 is SMNVEV (reference sequence). The CDR3 totals 14 residues. The CDR3 coding sequence is TGTGCCAGCACTTCGATGACAGGGGCCTACGAGCAGTACTTC. Its protein product is CASTSMTGAYEQYF.

On this clone: The same CDR3 arises from other DNA sequences in this sample as well. CDR3 nucleotides: TGTGCCAGTAGTATCGGGGGGAATCAGCCCCAGCATTTT. Its protein product is CASSIGGNQPQHF. The rearrangement links TRBV19 to TRBJ1-5, with D perhaps TRBD1 (5 bases). The CDR3 has 13 residues. The germline V gene encodes CDR1 LNHDA and CDR2 SQIVND (reference sequence). The germline V and J ends were trimmed by 3 bases and 4 bases, with 7 bases remaining between them.

Here the CDR3 reads CASSPNRVESPLHF. CDR3 nucleotide sequence: TGTGCCAGCTCACCGAACAGGGTAGAATCACCCCTCCACTTT. V and J are TRBV18 and TRBJ1-6, with a weak D call TRBD1 (6 bases). Trimming pared 3 bases from V and 10 bases from J, leaving 13 bases between. The CDR3 loop spans 14 amino acids. Germline V gene data show CDR1 as KGHSH and CDR2 as LQKENI.

The rearrangement uses TRBV15 and TRBJ1-1; D remains ambiguous. V was trimmed by 2 bases and J by 4 bases, leaving 14 bases between them. Germline lookup yields CDR1 LNHNV and CDR2 YYDKDF (reference sequence). The CDR3 extends over 15 amino acids. The CDR3 DNA follows: TGTGCCACCAGCAGACCTTCCCCTCGTATCACTGAAGCTTTCTTT. Protein: CATSRPSPRITEAFF.

This clone appeared a single time. The gene calls are TRBV28 and TRBJ1-1; 7 nucleotides match TRBD1. Losses at the gene ends were 7 bases for V and 9 bases for J; bases not matched to a gene: 11. Germline assignment: CDR1 MDHEN and CDR2 SYDVKM. The CDR3 runs to 13 residues. The CDR3 nucleotides read TGTGCCAGCACCGCGGCCCTAGGGGGCCAAGCTTTCTTT. Protein product: CASTAALGGQAFF. The variable domain in full, completed from reference TRBV28 and TRBJ1-1, reads DVKVTQSSRYLVKRTGEKVFLECVQDMDHENMFWYRQDPGLGLRLIYFSYDVKMKEKGDIPEGYSVSREKKERFSLILESASTNQTSMYLCASTAALGGQAFFGQGTRLTVV.

Only one count was recorded for this clone. The chain is built from TRBV9 and TRBJ2-3; TRBD1 aligns across 9 bases. The CDR3 is 17 amino acids. Per germline, CDR1 SGDLS and CDR2 YYNGEE. V was clipped by 0 bases and J by 3 bases; unmatched bases: 8. The CDR3, as DNA: TGTGCCAGCAGCGTAGGGGTGTGGGGACAGGGAACAGATACGCAGTATTTT. It encodes CASSVGVWGQGTDTQYF.

This clone was observed a single time. V and J are TRBV12-3 or TRBV12-4 and TRBJ1-1, with a possible D match to TRBD1 (6 bases). V gave up 6 bases and J gave up 4 bases, with 12 bases separating them. The CDR3 totals 13 residues. The chain's CDR3 is CASRPTGSTEAFF. The CDR3 bases are TGTGCCAGCAGGCCCACAGGGAGCACTGAAGCTTTCTTT.

The genes are TRBV5-5 and TRBJ1-1; 8 bases are a match to TRBD1. There are 15 residues in the CDR3. J was trimmed by 3 bases and V by 4 bases; bases with no gene match: 8. CDR1 and CDR2 (germline): SGHKS, YYEKEE (reference sequence). CDR3 protein: CASSPRTGWDTEAFF. CDR3 DNA sequence: TGTGCCAGCAGCCCGCGGACAGGGTGGGACACTGAAGCTTTCTTT. The full variable domain, with the rest looked up from reference TRBV5-5 and TRBJ1-1, is DAGVTQSPTHLIKTRGQQVTLRCSPISGHKSVSWYQQVLGQGPQFIFQYYEKEERGRGNFPDRFSARQFPNYSSELNVNALLLGDSALYLCASSPRTGWDTEAFFGQGTRLTVV.

The chain carries TRBV6-5 and TRBJ2-2; 7 nucleotides line up with TRBD2. Germline V gives CDR1 MNHEY, CDR2 SVGAGI. After removal of 6 bases from V and 6 bases from J, the junction contained 7 bases not matched to a gene. This CDR3 spans 14 amino acids. For the CDR3, the DNA is TGTGCCAGCAGCCATGGGACTATCTCCGGGGAGCTGTTTTTT. This sequence encodes CASSHGTISGELFF.

The chain is built from TRBV5-1 and TRBJ1-4, with D possibly matching TRBD1 (6 bases). CDR1 is SGHRS, CDR2 YFSETQ, per germline. This CDR3 comprises 15 residues. V lost 2 bases, J lost 14 bases, and 22 bases lay in between. The DNA of the CDR3 is TGCGCCAGCAGCTTAGCGGGGGCCAACTCCGGGGGCCTGTTTTTT. Residues: CASSLAGANSGGLFF.

This chain connects TRBV28 to TRBJ1-5, with D perhaps TRBD1 (5 bases). The germline V and J ends were trimmed by 6 bases and 4 bases, with 19 bases remaining between them. Germline V lookup: CDR1 MDHEN, CDR2 SYDVKM. The CDR3 length is 16 residues. The CDR3 spells CASSPTQGISNQPQHF. CDR3 bases: TGTGCCAGCAGCCCCACCCAGGGAATCTCGAATCAGCCCCAGCATTTT. The variable domain in full, with the rest retrieved from reference TRBV28 and TRBJ1-5, is DVKVTQSSRYLVKRTGEKVFLECVQDMDHENMFWYRQDPGLGLRLIYFSYDVKMKEKGDIPEGYSVSREKKERFSLILESASTNQTSMYLCASSPTQGISNQPQHFGDGTRLSIL.

The count of this clone is one. The V call is TRBV10-3, the J call TRBJ1-5; 9 positions agree with TRBD1. The CDR3 contains 15 residues. After removal of 0 bases from V and 4 bases from J, the junction contained 1 base not matched to a gene. Germline CDR1 reads ENHRY; CDR2 reads SYGVKD. The CDR3 spells CAISESDRGNQPQHF. The CDR3 DNA sequence: TGTGCCATCAGTGAGTCGGACAGGGGAAATCAGCCCCAGCATTTT.

The genes are TRBV11-3 and TRBJ2-7; a possible D gene is TRBD2 (5 bases). V was trimmed by 4 bases and J by 0 bases, leaving 7 bases between them. Per germline, CDR1 SGHNT and CDR2 YENEEA. The CDR3 consists of 13 residues. Written as DNA, the CDR3 is TGTGCCAGCAGCTCTGAGGGCTCCTACGAGCAGTACTTC. Protein sequence: CASSSEGSYEQYF.

The V call is TRBV10-3, the J call TRBJ2-7; TRBD2 matches 8 bases. With 4 bases clipped from V and 3 bases from J, the junction kept 8 bases outside the gene matches. The length of the CDR3 is 15 residues. Germline CDR1 and CDR2: ENHRY and SYGVKD. This chain's CDR3 is CAISAPGGVDYEQYF. In DNA, the CDR3 is TGTGCCATCAGTGCGCCGGGAGGGGTAGACTACGAGCAGTACTTC.

The V and J genes are TRBV2 and TRBJ2-6; tentatively, D is TRBD2 (6 bases). Germline V gene data show CDR1 as SNHLY and CDR2 as FYNNEI. Trimming left V 4 bases short and J 4 bases short, with 11 bases between. The length of the CDR3 is 15 residues. The CDR3 loop is CASSVGGGGANVLTF. CDR3 sequence (DNA): TGTGCCAGCAGTGTGGGGGGAGGAGGGGCCAACGTCCTGACTTTC.

The V call is TRBV19, the J call TRBJ1-2; D is perhaps TRBD1 (5 bases). CDR1 and CDR2 (germline): LNHDA, SQIVND (reference sequence). CDR3 length: 13 amino acids. The ends were cut back, 4 bases at V and 5 bases at J, with 11 bases in the middle. The CDR3 nucleotides are TGTGCCAGTAGTAGTCCCGGGGGGTATGGCTACACCTTC. The encoded protein is CASSSPGGYGYTF.

The V gene is TRBV30, the J gene TRBJ1-4; TRBD1 is a possible D gene (5 bases). CDR1 and CDR2 from the germline V gene are GTSNPN and SVGIG (reference sequence). The V end lost 8 bases, the J end lost 2 bases, and 12 bases lay between the germline ends. The CDR3 covers 13 residues. The CDR3 nucleotides are TGTGCCCAGACGGGGGAGACTAATGAAAAACTGTTTTTT. Translation: CAQTGETNEKLFF.

The chain joins TRBV28 to TRBJ1-2; D possibly corresponds to TRBD1 (6 bases). CDR3 length: 15 residues. Germline V gene lookup returns CDR1 MDHEN and CDR2 SYDVKM. V was pared by 2 bases and J by 8 bases, with 18 bases between. CDR3 nucleotides: TGTGCCAGCAGTTTAAGGTTTTCAGGGGTAGGCGGCTACACCTTC. Amino acid sequence: CASSLRFSGVGGYTF.

The V call is TRBV29-1, the J call TRBJ1-2; 10 positions match TRBD1. With V trimmed by 7 bases and J by 5 bases, 10 bases remained unmatched. This CDR3 is built from 14 residues. From germline, CDR1 is SQVTM and CDR2 ANQGSEA. CDR3 sequence reads: CSASLGQGLYGYTF. CDR3 coding DNA: TGCAGCGCTTCCTTGGGACAGGGGCTGTATGGCTACACCTTC.

The genes are TRBV6-5 and TRBJ1-2; 7 bases fit TRBD1. The junction had 7 bases not matched to a gene; V was cut back by 6 bases and J by 6 bases. Germline CDR1 and CDR2: MNHEY and SVGAGI. This CDR3 has 13 residues. The CDR3 loop is CASRLRGENGYTF. Written as DNA, the CDR3 is TGTGCCAGCAGACTCAGGGGGGAGAATGGCTACACCTTC.

The chain is built from TRBV14 and TRBJ2-5; 7 positions agree with TRBD2. The CDR3 loop spans 15 amino acids. Looked up from germline, CDR1 is SGHDN and CDR2 is FVKESK. The junction had 7 bases not matched to a gene; V was cut back by 4 bases and J by 2 bases. The CDR3 region is CASSPAGTGQETQYF. The DNA of the CDR3 is TGTGCCAGCAGCCCAGCGGGGACTGGGCAAGAGACCCAGTACTTC.

This clone occurred once. The chain carries TRBV5-1 and TRBJ2-7; unclear D gene. Germline V gives CDR1 SGHRS, CDR2 YFSETQ. Trimming shortened V by 0 bases and J by 7 bases, and 14 bases separated the two germline ends. This CDR3 has 14 amino acids. The CDR3 DNA sequence: TGCGCCAGCAGCTTGGAGCGCCTGCCTCGGGAGCAGTACTTC. It is translated as CASSLERLPREQYF.

The chain links TRBV19 to TRBJ1-4; 9 bases map to TRBD1. Germline V lookup: CDR1 LNHDA, CDR2 SQIVND (reference sequence). V was clipped by 6 bases and J by 5 bases; unmatched bases: 7. The CDR3 is made up of 15 amino acids. The CDR3 nucleotides are TGTGCCAGTAGCCCCACAGGGACAGGGAATGAAAAACTGTTTTTT. This gives the protein CASSPTGTGNEKLFF.

The chain employs TRBV6-2 or TRBV6-3 and TRBJ2-5; D uncertain. The germline CDR1 and CDR2 sequences are MNHEY and SVGEGT. CDR3 length: 12 amino acids. V was trimmed by 6 bases and J by 5 bases, leaving 10 bases between them. CDR3 in amino acids: CASSDLGETQYF. CDR3 bases: TGTGCCAGCAGCGACCTAGGTGAGACCCAGTACTTC.